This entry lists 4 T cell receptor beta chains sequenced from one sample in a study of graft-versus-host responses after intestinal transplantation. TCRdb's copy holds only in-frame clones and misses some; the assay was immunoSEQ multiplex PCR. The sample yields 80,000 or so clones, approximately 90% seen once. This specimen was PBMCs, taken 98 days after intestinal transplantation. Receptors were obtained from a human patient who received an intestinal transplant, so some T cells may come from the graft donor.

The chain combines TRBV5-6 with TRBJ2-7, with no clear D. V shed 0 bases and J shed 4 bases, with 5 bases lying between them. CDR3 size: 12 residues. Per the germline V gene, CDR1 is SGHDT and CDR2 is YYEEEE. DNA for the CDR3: TGTGCCAGCAGCTTGGACGGATACGAGCAGTACTTC. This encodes CASSLDGYEQYF.

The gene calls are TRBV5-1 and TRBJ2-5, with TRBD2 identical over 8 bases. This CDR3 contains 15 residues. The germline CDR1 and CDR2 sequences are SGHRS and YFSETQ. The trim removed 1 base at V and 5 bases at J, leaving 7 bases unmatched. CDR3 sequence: CASSLTGGVMETQYF. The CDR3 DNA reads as TGCGCCAGCAGCTTGACCGGGGGGGTTATGGAGACCCAGTACTTC. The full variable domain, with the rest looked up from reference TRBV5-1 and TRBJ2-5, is KAGVTQTPRYLIKTRGQQVTLSCSPISGHRSVSWYQQTPGQGLQFLFEYFSETQRNKGNFPGRFSGRQFSNSRSEMNVSTLELGDSALYLCASSLTGGVMETQYFGPGTRLLVL.

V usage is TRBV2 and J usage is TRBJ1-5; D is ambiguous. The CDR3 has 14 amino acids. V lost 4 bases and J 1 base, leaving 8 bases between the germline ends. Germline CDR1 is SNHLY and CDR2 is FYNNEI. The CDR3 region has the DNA TGTGCCAGCAGTGGACGGGCGAGCAATCAGCCCCAGCATTTT. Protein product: CASSGRASNQPQHF.

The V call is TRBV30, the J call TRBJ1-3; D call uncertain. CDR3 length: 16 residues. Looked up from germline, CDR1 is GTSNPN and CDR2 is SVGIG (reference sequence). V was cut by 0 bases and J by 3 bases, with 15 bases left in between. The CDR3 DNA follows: TGTGCCTGGAGTGTTGGTTTTTCCTCTATTGGAAACACCATATATTTT. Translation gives CAWSVGFSSIGNTIYF.